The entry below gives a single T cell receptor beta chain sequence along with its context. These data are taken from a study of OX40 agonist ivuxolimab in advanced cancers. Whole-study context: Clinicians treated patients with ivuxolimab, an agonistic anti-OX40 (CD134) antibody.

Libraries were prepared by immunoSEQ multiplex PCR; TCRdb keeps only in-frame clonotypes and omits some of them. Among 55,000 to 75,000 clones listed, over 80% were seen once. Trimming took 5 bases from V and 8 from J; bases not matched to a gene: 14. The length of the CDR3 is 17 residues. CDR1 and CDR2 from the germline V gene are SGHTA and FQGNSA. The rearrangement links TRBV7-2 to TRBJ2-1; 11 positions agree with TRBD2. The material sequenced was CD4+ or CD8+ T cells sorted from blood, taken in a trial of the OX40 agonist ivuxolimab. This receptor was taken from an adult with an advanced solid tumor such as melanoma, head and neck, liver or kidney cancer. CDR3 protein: CASSAPGVAGGLDEQFF. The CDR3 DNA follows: TGTGCCAGCAGCGCCCCCGGGGTAGCGGGAGGGTTGGATGAGCAGTTCTTC.